These 26 T cell receptor beta chains were all obtained from the same sample, sequenced in a study of T-cell memory formation after mild COVID-19. TCRdb ran MiXCR on the 5' RACE reads and lists one entry per CDR3 protein. The data show 470,000 or so distinct CDR3 sequences, about 20% seen once. The sample comprised PBMCs or a T cell subset sorted from them (not recorded which). These receptors originate from an adult woman who had mild COVID-19 (a few samples of this study predate the infection). Cell type and time point are not known.

This clonotype was seen a few times. The rearrangement joins TRBV7-9 to TRBJ2-7, with D unclear. V was pared by 0 bases and J by 3 bases, with 12 bases between. This CDR3 comprises 15 residues. Per germline, CDR1 SEHNR and CDR2 FQNEAQ (reference sequence). CDR3 sequence: CASSLALGEYYEQYF. DNA of the CDR3: TGTGCCAGCAGCTTAGCGCTTGGCGAATACTACGAGCAGTACTTC.

This clonotype was seen a few times. The chain recombines TRBV15 with TRBJ2-7; D unresolved. Germline V lookup: CDR1 LNHNV, CDR2 YYDKDF (reference sequence). The germline V and J ends were trimmed by 4 bases and 3 bases, with 16 bases remaining between them. This CDR3 has 15 residues. CDR3 DNA: TGTGCCACCAGCAAATACGGGCAGGAACGCTACGAGCAGTACTTC. It encodes CATSKYGQERYEQYF. Drawing the rest from reference TRBV15 and TRBJ2-7, the complete variable domain is DAMVIQNPRYQVTQFGKPVTLSCSQTLNHNVMYWYQQKSSQAPKLLFHYYDKDFNNEADTPDNFQSRRPNTSFCFLDIRSPGLGDTAMYLCATSKYGQERYEQYFGPGTRLTVT.

V and J are TRBV2 and TRBJ1-2; 8 nucleotides line up with TRBD1. From germline, CDR1 is SNHLY and CDR2 FYNNEI. The CDR3 totals 15 residues. Germline trimming cut 6 bases from V and 4 bases from J; bases unmatched to any gene: 10. The CDR3 spells CASRGTGGVAYGYTF. CDR3 nucleotides: TGTGCCAGCAGGGGAACAGGGGGAGTCGCCTATGGCTACACCTTC.

The chain employs TRBV12-3 or TRBV12-4 and TRBJ2-2; the match to TRBD1 covers 8 bases. The CDR3 is 15 amino acids. V shed 6 bases and J 1 base; nucleotides not matched to a gene: 4. The CDR3 coding sequence is TGTGCCAGCAGGAGAGGACAGGGGAACACCGGGGAGCTGTTTTTT. Protein: CASRRGQGNTGELFF.

The chain uses TRBV7-9 and TRBJ2-7; weak D call: TRBD1 (6 bases). Germline loops: CDR1 SEHNR, CDR2 FQNEAQ (reference sequence). V lost 8 bases and J lost 0, with 11 bases in between. The CDR3 extends over 13 amino acids. Here the CDR3 reads CASARTASYEQYF. The CDR3 DNA sequence: TGTGCCAGCGCCCGGACAGCCTCCTACGAGCAGTACTTC.

This clonotype was found many times. The rearrangement links TRBV5-1 to TRBJ2-1; D unclear. The ends were cut back, 0 bases at V and 5 bases at J, with 9 bases in the middle. CDR1 SGHRS and CDR2 YFSETQ come from the germline V gene. The CDR3 sequence is 14 residues long. The CDR3 protein is CASSLDARNNEQFF. The CDR3 nucleotides read TGCGCCAGCAGCTTGGATGCGCGGAACAATGAGCAGTTCTTC.

This clonotype was picked up a small number of times. The chain employs TRBV29-1 and TRBJ1-1; TRBD1 is a possible D gene (5 bases). V was shortened by 7 bases and J by 4 bases, with 13 bases between the two germline ends. Germline CDR1 reads SQVTM; CDR2 reads ANQGSEA. This CDR3 contains 12 residues. CDR3 amino acids: CSGRRDATEAFF. CDR3 nucleotides: TGCAGCGGTCGCAGGGACGCCACTGAAGCTTTCTTT.

A few counts support this clonotype. The J gene is TRBJ2-1, the V gene TRBV6-2 or TRBV6-3; D not resolved. The CDR3 totals 16 residues. Per the germline V gene, CDR1 is MNHEY and CDR2 is SVGEGT. V was pared by 6 bases and J by 6 bases, with 21 bases between. CDR3: CASSQSLLVWSNEQFF. CDR3 sequence (DNA): TGTGCCAGCAGCCAAAGCCTTTTAGTTTGGTCCAATGAGCAGTTCTTC.

This clonotype was observed a few times. The V call is TRBV6-2 or TRBV6-3, the J call TRBJ2-7, with D unresolved. The ends were cut back, 9 bases at V and 2 bases at J, with 11 bases in the middle. The CDR3 is 12 amino acids. Germline assignment: CDR1 MNHEY and CDR2 SVGEGT. The CDR3 spells CASAATTYEQYF. The CDR3 region has the DNA TGTGCCAGTGCGGCGACAACCTACGAGCAGTACTTC.

This clonotype was detected a few times. The rearrangement uses TRBV20-1 and TRBJ2-3; possible D gene TRBD2, 5 bases. The V gene's germline CDR1 is DFQATT and CDR2 SNEGSKA (reference sequence). This CDR3 comprises 12 residues. The V and J ends lost 5 bases and 6 bases respectively, with 12 bases between them. The CDR3 DNA follows: TGCAGTGCTGTCCCTATAGCGGATACGCAGTATTTT. Its translation is CSAVPIADTQYF.

In its sample, this clonotype was seen a few times. The rearrangement uses TRBV12-3 or TRBV12-4 and TRBJ1-2; D is perhaps TRBD1 (5 bases). This CDR3 comprises 12 residues. Deletions cut 10 bases from V and 4 bases from J, with 13 bases between. DNA for the CDR3: TGTGCCACCGCACAGGACCTCTATGGCTACACCTTC. Translating gives CATAQDLYGYTF.

This clonotype was seen only a few times. This rearrangement joins TRBV7-2 to TRBJ2-7; the D gene is possibly TRBD1 (7 bases). V was pared by 3 bases and J by 5 bases, with 14 bases between. Looked up from germline, CDR1 is SGHTA and CDR2 is FQGNSA. The CDR3 covers 14 residues. CDR3 loop: CASSLVEGAHEQYF. CDR3 sequence (DNA): TGTGCCAGCAGCTTGGTGGAGGGGGCCCACGAGCAGTACTTC.

The chain uses TRBV12-3 or TRBV12-4 and TRBJ1-2, with TRBD1 matching 8 bases. V lost 5 bases to trimming and J lost 4 bases; unmatched junction nucleotides: 6. The CDR3 spans 14 residues. The CDR3 DNA reads as TGTGCCAGCAGTCCAGGGGGCGTCGGCTATGGCTACACCTTC. It yields the protein CASSPGGVGYGYTF.

This clonotype was seen more than once but under ten times. The chain links TRBV14 to TRBJ2-4; D unresolved. Germline V gives CDR1 SGHDN, CDR2 FVKESK. The CDR3 has 15 amino acids. With 0 bases removed from V and 12 bases from J, the gap between germline ends came to 18 bases. The CDR3 here is CASSQDHYSRQTQYF. DNA of the CDR3: TGTGCCAGCAGCCAAGACCACTACAGCCGGCAAACTCAGTACTTC. The full variable domain, in which reference TRBV14 and TRBJ2-4 provide the parts outside the CDR3, is EAGVTQFPSHSVIEKGQTVTLRCDPISGHDNLYWYRRVMGKEIKFLLHFVKESKQDESGMPNNRFLAERTGGTYSTLKVQPAELEDSGVYFCASSQDHYSRQTQYFGAGTRLSVL.

Only a few counts were recorded for this clonotype. This sequence joins TRBV27 and TRBJ1-2; a weak D match, TRBD1 (6 bases). Germline V CDR1 and CDR2: MNHEY, SMNVEV (reference sequence). The CDR3 totals 14 residues. V lost 8 bases, J lost 4 bases, and 17 bases lay in between. The CDR3 region has the DNA TGTGCCAGCGCTATTGGGGGCAGGAGCTATGGCTACACCTTC. It codes for CASAIGGRSYGYTF.

This clonotype was seen a handful of times. This chain uses TRBV14 with TRBJ2-7, with D unresolved. Germline CDR1 and CDR2: SGHDN and FVKESK. This CDR3 spans 13 amino acids. V shed 0 bases and J shed 3 bases, with 6 bases lying between them. Here the CDR3 DNA reads TGTGCCAGCAGCCAAGACGCATACTACGAGCAGTACTTC. This gives the protein CASSQDAYYEQYF.

This clonotype was counted only a few times. V is TRBV7-6 and J is TRBJ2-3, with 7 bases matching TRBD2. Germline assignment: CDR1 SGHVS and CDR2 FNYEAQ. V dropped 7 bases and J dropped 1; count of bases not matched to a gene: 11. This CDR3 region has 16 residues. CDR3 DNA: TGTGCCAGCAACCCGCGGGGGATCAGGGGCACAGATACGCAGTATTTT. Encoded protein: CASNPRGIRGTDTQYF.

The sample holds a few counts of this clonotype. This chain links TRBV9 with TRBJ2-1; 9 nucleotides align to TRBD2. J lost 8 bases, V lost 4 bases, and 7 bases had no gene match. Per germline, CDR1 SGDLS and CDR2 YYNGEE. This CDR3 is 14 amino acids long. The CDR3 DNA is TGTGCCAGCAGCATAACGCGGGAGGGGGATGAGCAGTTCTTC. Encoded protein: CASSITREGDEQFF.

V usage is TRBV9 and J usage is TRBJ2-1, with 10 bases identical to TRBD2. The CDR3 runs 18 residues. Trimming took 4 bases from V and 7 from J; bases not matched to a gene: 17. Germline CDR1 SGDLS, CDR2 YYNGEE. In DNA, the CDR3 is TGTGCCAGCAGCCCCTGGGTAGCGGGAGGTTTAAGCGGAAATGAGCAGTTCTTC. It specifies CASSPWVAGGLSGNEQFF.

This clonotype showed up just a few times. CDR3 in amino acids: CASSLVPSSRQETQYF. Here the CDR3 DNA reads TGTGCCAGCAGCTTAGTGCCGTCTAGCCGACAAGAGACCCAGTACTTC. This chain joins TRBV7-8 and TRBJ2-5; TRBD2 might be the D (5 bases). The CDR3 extends over 16 amino acids. The V and J ends lost 1 base and 2 bases respectively, with 14 bases between them. The germline V gene encodes CDR1 SGHVS and CDR2 FQNEAQ. Looking up the rest from reference TRBV7-8 and TRBJ2-5 gives the full variable domain: GAGVSQSPRYKVAKRGQDVALRCDPISGHVSLFWYQQALGQGPEFLTYFQNEAQLDKSGLPSDRFFAERPEGSVSTLKIQRTQQEDSAVYLCASSLVPSSRQETQYFGPGTRLLVL.

The V call is TRBV12-3 or TRBV12-4, the J call TRBJ1-2, with TRBD1 matching 8 bases. The junction had 4 bases not matched to a gene; V was cut back by 1 base and J by 6 bases. This CDR3 has 14 residues. As DNA, the CDR3 is TGTGCCAGCAGTTTAGGGACAGGGAAAGATGGCTACACCTTC. Encoded protein: CASSLGTGKDGYTF.

A few counts support this clonotype. V and J are TRBV20-1 and TRBJ1-6; D is uncertain. Trimming stripped 6 bases from V and 6 bases from J, with 9 bases between. The length of the CDR3 is 12 residues. Germline-derived CDR1 and CDR2 are DFQATT and SNEGSKA (reference sequence). The CDR3 DNA is TGCAGTGCAGGATGGGCTAATTCACCCCTCCACTTT. Its translation: CSAGWANSPLHF.

This clonotype was seen only a few times. The chain employs TRBV5-6 and TRBJ2-5; D is perhaps TRBD1 or TRBD2 (5 bases each). Trimming left V 1 base short and J 3 bases short, with 13 bases between. The CDR3 is 15 residues long. Germline-derived CDR1 and CDR2 are SGHDT and YYEEEE. CDR3 sequence: CASSLPGTREETQYF. The DNA of the CDR3 is TGTGCCAGCAGCTTGCCCGGGACGAGGGAAGAGACCCAGTACTTC.

The chain uses TRBV27 and TRBJ2-3, with D unclear. The V and J ends lost 2 bases and 2 bases respectively, with 8 bases between them. Per germline, CDR1 MNHEY and CDR2 SMNVEV (reference sequence). This CDR3 has 14 residues. The CDR3, as DNA: TGTGCCAGCAGTTTAATGAAGCCCACAGATACGCAGTATTTT. It encodes CASSLMKPTDTQYF.

This chain uses TRBV12-5 with TRBJ2-7; D call uncertain. The CDR3 runs 13 residues. Trimming took off 9 bases at V and 4 bases at J, with 16 bases between the two ends. CDR1 LGHNT and CDR2 FRNRAP come from the germline V gene. CDR3 loop: CARGLGLGYEQYF. The CDR3 nucleotides read TGTGCTAGAGGGCTCGGTCTCGGGTACGAGCAGTACTTC.

This clonotype has a handful of counts. The CDR3 nucleotides are TGTGCCAGCAGTTTATTGGGCGCGGGAGTCTCCTACGAGCAGTACTTC. Its translation: CASSLLGAGVSYEQYF. The genes are TRBV27 and TRBJ2-7, with 7 bases lining up with TRBD2. Germline V gives CDR1 MNHEY, CDR2 SMNVEV (reference sequence). V lost 1 base and J lost 0; bases outside the gene matches: 6. The CDR3 totals 16 residues.